The 2 T cell receptor beta chains below all came from one sample that was sequenced in a study of Graves' ophthalmopathy and Graves' hyperthyroidism. RNA served as the template for amplifying TCR beta CDR3 regions. RT-PCR was first run with HTBI primers, then multiplex PCR in a second round. Each CDR3 protein gets one entry after TCRdb re-called the multiplex PCR reads with MiXCR. The table lists hundreds of thousands of distinct CDR3 sequences, approximately 42% of them singletons, with around half in the top ten. The sequenced sample was peripheral blood. These receptors were collected from an adult man with Graves' ophthalmopathy.

The J gene is TRBJ2-7, the V gene TRBV24-1; TRBD2 agrees at 13 bases. The J segment lost 2 bases and the V segment lost 2 bases, leaving 23 bases of the junction unmatched. The germline CDR1 and CDR2 sequences are KGHDR and SFDVKD. This CDR3 region has 23 residues. The CDR3 region is CATSDSWTSGSRLLDSEAYEQYF. CDR3 nucleotide sequence: TGTGCCACCAGTGATTCCTGGACTAGCGGGAGCAGATTACTTGACTCCGAGGCCTACGAGCAGTACTTC.

The rearrangement uses TRBV29-1 and TRBJ1-5, with D tentatively TRBD1 (5 bases). V was shortened by 4 bases and J by 11 bases, with 15 bases between the two germline ends. Germline V CDR1 and CDR2: SQVTM, ANQGSEA. There are 12 residues in the CDR3. Here the CDR3 reads CSVVRGGEAQHF. The CDR3 DNA reads TGCAGCGTTGTCCGGGGGGGGGAGGCCCAGCATTTT.